One sample yielded the 25 T cell receptor beta chains listed below, sequenced in a study of control samples from healthy donors and cancer patients. Libraries were prepared by immunoSEQ multiplex PCR; TCRdb keeps only in-frame clonotypes and omits some of them. The sample shows over 150,000 clones, 85% to 95% of them seen only once. Sequenced sample: blood. These receptors all stem from a young man in good health.

This chain joins TRBV24-1 and TRBJ2-1; 13 bases map to TRBD2. Germline V CDR1 and CDR2: KGHDR, SFDVKD. Trimming removed 4 bases from V and 6 bases from J; junction bases left unmatched: 5. The CDR3 has 16 amino acids. The CDR3 DNA reads as TGTGCCACCAGTGAGCCCACTAGCGGGGGGGCCAATGAGCAGTTCTTC. This sequence encodes CATSEPTSGGANEQFF.

This clone occurred once. The chain combines TRBV5-5 with TRBJ2-1, with a weak D call TRBD1 (6 bases). Trimming cost V 0 bases and J 5 bases, with 15 bases left between them. This CDR3 has 16 amino acids. CDR1 SGHKS and CDR2 YYEKEE come from the germline V gene (reference sequence). The CDR3 here is CASSLASGVPDNEQFF. The CDR3 DNA reads TGTGCCAGCAGCTTGGCCTCAGGGGTCCCTGACAATGAGCAGTTCTTC. Together with reference TRBV5-5 and TRBJ2-1, the CDR3 gives the full variable domain: DAGVTQSPTHLIKTRGQQVTLRCSPISGHKSVSWYQQVLGQGPQFIFQYYEKEERGRGNFPDRFSARQFPNYSSELNVNALLLGDSALYLCASSLASGVPDNEQFFGPGTRLTVL.

The genes are TRBV6-5 and TRBJ1-4; unclear D gene. V was trimmed by 4 bases and J by 0 bases, leaving 9 bases between them. The CDR3 covers 15 residues. CDR1 MNHEY and CDR2 SVGAGI come from the germline V gene. Written as DNA, the CDR3 is TGTGCCAGCAGTTCCGCCGTTACAACTAATGAAAAACTGTTTTTT. Amino acid sequence: CASSSAVTTNEKLFF.

The gene calls are TRBV6-1 and TRBJ1-5; D uncertain. V lost 2 bases, J lost 0 bases, and 8 bases lay in between. The CDR3 loop spans 15 amino acids. Germline values: CDR1 MNHNS, CDR2 SASEGT. The CDR3 coding sequence is TGTGCCAGCAGTGAATACAAGAATAGCAATCAGCCCCAGCATTTT. Translated, it gives CASSEYKNSNQPQHF.

This chain uses TRBV12-3 or TRBV12-4 with TRBJ2-3, with 7 bases identical to TRBD1. V shed 4 bases, J shed 6 bases, and the junction held 4 bases outside the gene matches. The CDR3 runs to 13 residues. The DNA of the CDR3 is TGTGCCAGCAGTTCTACAGGGGTGGATACGCAGTATTTT. This sequence encodes CASSSTGVDTQYF.

The CDR3 sequence: CASSRLKARGPSDTEAFF. DNA for the CDR3: TGTGCCAGCAGTCGGTTGAAGGCCAGGGGGCCCTCGGACACTGAAGCTTTCTTT. The chain is built from TRBV6-6 and TRBJ1-1, with TRBD1 matching over 8 bases. Trimming removed 5 bases from V and 3 bases from J; junction bases left unmatched: 17. Looked up from germline, CDR1 is MNHNY and CDR2 is SVGAGI (reference sequence). This CDR3 contains 18 residues.

The chain couples TRBV14 to TRBJ1-1; D gene uncertain. This CDR3 has 16 residues. V shed 6 bases and J shed 0 bases, with 17 bases lying between them. Germline CDR1 SGHDN, CDR2 FVKESK. The CDR3 is CASRQTFSNLNTEAFF. CDR3 sequence (DNA): TGTGCCAGCAGGCAGACTTTTAGCAATTTGAACACTGAAGCTTTCTTT.

J is TRBJ1-2 and V is TRBV4-1; D is possibly TRBD1 (5 bases). CDR1 MGHRA and CDR2 YSYEKL come from the germline V gene. Trimming removed 1 base at V and 4 bases at J, with 13 bases between. This CDR3 comprises 15 residues. CDR3 sequence (DNA): TGCGCCAGCAGCCAAGGTCAGGGAGCTCCCTATGGCTACACCTTC. Translated: CASSQGQGAPYGYTF.

This clone has more than one count but fewer than ten. The V call is TRBV5-1, the J call TRBJ1-5; 7 nucleotides match TRBD1. Germline CDR1 SGHRS, CDR2 YFSETQ. The CDR3 runs to 14 residues. The trim removed 4 bases at V and 4 bases at J, leaving 5 bases unmatched. The CDR3 bases are TGCGCCAGCAGCACAGGGGTCGAGAATCAGCCCCAGCATTTT. Its translation is CASSTGVENQPQHF.

V and J are TRBV19 and TRBJ2-3; D is unresolved. Trimming took off 7 bases at V and 0 bases at J, with 14 bases between the two ends. The V gene's germline CDR1 is LNHDA and CDR2 SQIVND (reference sequence). The CDR3 extends over 15 amino acids. CDR3 protein: CASISRPWSTDTQYF. CDR3 sequence (DNA): TGTGCCAGTATCAGCCGGCCGTGGAGCACAGATACGCAGTATTTT.

V and J are TRBV7-2 and TRBJ2-2; D unclear. V lost 3 bases and J 7 bases, leaving 12 bases between the germline ends. This CDR3 contains 14 residues. Germline V gives CDR1 SGHTA, CDR2 FQGNSA. The CDR3 DNA is TGTGCCAGCAGCTTCTCCGACCTAGACGGGGAGCTGTTTTTT. This translates into CASSFSDLDGELFF.

The chain combines TRBV19 with TRBJ2-4; 8 bases are shared with TRBD1. The CDR3 is 16 residues long. From germline, CDR1 is LNHDA and CDR2 SQIVND (reference sequence). Unmatched junction bases numbered 9, after V lost 8 bases and J lost 0 bases. In DNA form, the CDR3 reads TGTGCCAGTGCCTCAGGGGGCGCGGAAGCCAAAAACATTCAGTACTTC. It yields the protein CASASGGAEAKNIQYF.

The chain combines TRBV24-1 with TRBJ1-2, with 7 bases lining up with TRBD1. The germline gives CDR1 KGHDR, CDR2 SFDVKD. The CDR3 sequence is 14 residues long. The ends lost 4 bases at V and 5 bases at J; junction bases unmatched: 6. The DNA of the CDR3 is TGTGCCACCAGTGACCGGGACAGATGGTATGGCTACACCTTC. This encodes CATSDRDRWYGYTF.

This rearrangement joins TRBV7-9 to TRBJ2-2; TRBD2 aligns across 11 bases. Trimming took 1 base from V and 0 from J; bases not matched to a gene: 7. The CDR3 has 19 amino acids. Germline loops: CDR1 SEHNR, CDR2 FQNEAQ (reference sequence). CDR3 sequence (DNA): TGTGCCAGCAGCTTAGGCTGGCTAGCGGGGGGTTCGAACACCGGGGAGCTGTTTTTT. Translating it yields CASSLGWLAGGSNTGELFF. The full variable domain, rest sourced from reference TRBV7-9 and TRBJ2-2, is DTGVSQNPRHKITKRGQNVTFRCDPISEHNRLYWYRQTLGQGPEFLTYFQNEAQLEKSRLLSDRFSAERPKGSFSTLEIQRTEQGDSAMYLCASSLGWLAGGSNTGELFFGEGSRLTVL.

The gene calls are TRBV4-2 and TRBJ2-3; D perhaps matches TRBD1 (5 bases). V gave up 3 bases and J gave up 2 bases, with 9 bases separating them. The CDR3 totals 14 residues. Germline V gene data show CDR1 as LGHNA and CDR2 as YNFKEQ. CDR3 residues: CASSQGPFTDTQYF. The DNA of the CDR3 is TGTGCCAGCAGCCAGGGGCCGTTCACAGATACGCAGTATTTT.

The rearrangement joins TRBV5-1 to TRBJ2-1, with 9 positions matching TRBD2. J was trimmed by 1 base and V by 7 bases; bases with no gene match: 9. The CDR3 runs to 16 residues. In germline, CDR1 is SGHRS, CDR2 YFSETQ. For the CDR3, the DNA is TGCGCCAGCGGAGGCCTAGCGGGGAATTCCTACAATGAGCAGTTCTTC. Translating gives CASGGLAGNSYNEQFF.

The V call is TRBV24-1, the J call TRBJ1-4; no reliable D call. CDR3 length: 13 residues. V lost 4 bases and J lost 7, with 9 bases in between. CDR1 is KGHDR and CDR2 is SFDVKD in the germline V gene. The CDR3 bases are TGTGCCACCAGTGAGCAGCCTGGTGAAAAACTGTTTTTT. Translated, it gives CATSEQPGEKLFF.

This clone was observed once. The rearrangement joins TRBV4-2 to TRBJ2-2; D may be TRBD2 (6 bases). The CDR3 sequence is 17 residues long. CDR1 and CDR2 (germline): LGHNA, YNFKEQ. V lost 1 base and J lost 2, with 14 bases in between. For the CDR3, the DNA is TGTGCCAGCAGCCAAGTCGGATCCGGGACTAACACCGGGGAGCTGTTTTTT. Residues: CASSQVGSGTNTGELFF.

This chain uses TRBV3-1 (or the pseudogene TRBV3-2) with TRBJ2-1; 10 bases match TRBD2. Per germline, CDR1 LGHDT and CDR2 YNNKEL (reference sequence). The CDR3 sequence is 17 residues long. With 5 bases clipped from V and 6 bases from J, the junction kept 13 bases outside the gene matches. The DNA for the CDR3 is TGTGCCAGCAGCTTCCCTCTTACTAGCGGGGTATCCAATGAGCAGTTCTTC. Translated: CASSFPLTSGVSNEQFF.

The chain joins TRBV7-2 to TRBJ1-3, with 9 bases that match TRBD1. The CDR3 totals 18 residues. Losses at the gene ends were 2 bases for V and 4 bases for J; bases not matched to a gene: 12. Germline V lookup: CDR1 SGHTA, CDR2 FQGNSA. Here the CDR3 reads CASSLRVATGTGGNTIYF. The CDR3 DNA reads TGTGCCAGCAGCTTAAGGGTTGCGACCGGGACAGGGGGAAACACCATATATTTT.

This clone was observed a single time. The chain is built from TRBV30 and TRBJ1-4, with TRBD1 identical over 8 bases. CDR1 is GTSNPN and CDR2 is SVGIG in the germline V gene (reference sequence). Trimming at V came to 1 base and at J to 0 bases, leaving 7 bases not matched to a gene. This CDR3 contains 17 residues. This CDR3 is CAWSGGTGDATNEKLFF. As DNA, the CDR3 is TGTGCCTGGAGTGGAGGGACAGGCGATGCAACTAATGAAAAACTGTTTTTT.

This clone was observed once. This rearrangement joins TRBV19 to TRBJ2-2, with a weak D call TRBD2 (7 bases). Trimming shortened V by 7 bases and J by 9 bases, and 12 bases separated the two germline ends. Germline lookup yields CDR1 LNHDA and CDR2 SQIVND (reference sequence). The CDR3 is 12 amino acids. Here the CDR3 reads CASKTGGRELFF. CDR3 DNA: TGTGCCAGTAAAACCGGGGGGCGGGAGCTGTTTTTT.

The CDR3 reads CASSDVQETQYF. The CDR3 DNA reads as TGTGCCAGCAGCGACGTCCAAGAGACCCAGTACTTC. The rearrangement joins TRBV5-6 to TRBJ2-5, with D hard to call. This CDR3 has 12 amino acids. The germline V gene has CDR1 SGHDT and CDR2 YYEEEE. V was trimmed by 4 bases and J by 1 base, leaving 5 bases between them.

For the CDR3, the DNA is TGTGCCAGCAGCCAAGAAAGCGGGGGCTACAATGAGCAGTTCTTC. Protein sequence: CASSQESGGYNEQFF. The chain couples TRBV3-1 (or the pseudogene TRBV3-2) to TRBJ2-1; 8 nucleotides match TRBD2. The trim removed 0 bases at V and 3 bases at J, leaving 1 base unmatched. The CDR3 runs 15 residues. From germline, CDR1 is LGHDT and CDR2 YNNKEL (reference sequence).

In DNA form, the CDR3 reads TGTGCCAGCAGCCAGACCCTCGCGGATCGGGCGACAGATACGCAGTATTTT. This translates into CASSQTLADRATDTQYF. The chain is built from TRBV14 and TRBJ2-3; no clear D gene. This CDR3 is built from 17 residues. V was clipped by 3 bases and J by 3 bases, with 19 bases between them. Germline CDR1 SGHDN, CDR2 FVKESK.